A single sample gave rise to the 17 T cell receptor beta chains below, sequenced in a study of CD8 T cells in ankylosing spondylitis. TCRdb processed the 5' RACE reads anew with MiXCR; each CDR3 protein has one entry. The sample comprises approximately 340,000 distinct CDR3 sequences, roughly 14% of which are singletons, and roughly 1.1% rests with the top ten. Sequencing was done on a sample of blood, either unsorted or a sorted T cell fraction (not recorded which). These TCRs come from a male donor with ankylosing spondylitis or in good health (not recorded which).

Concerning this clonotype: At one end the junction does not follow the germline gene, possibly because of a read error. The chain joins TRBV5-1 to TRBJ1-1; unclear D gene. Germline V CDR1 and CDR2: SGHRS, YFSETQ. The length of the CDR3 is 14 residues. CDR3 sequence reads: CASSPSWMNSEAFF. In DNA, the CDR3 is TGCGCCAGCAGCCCGAGCTGGATGAACTCTGAAGCTTTCTTT.

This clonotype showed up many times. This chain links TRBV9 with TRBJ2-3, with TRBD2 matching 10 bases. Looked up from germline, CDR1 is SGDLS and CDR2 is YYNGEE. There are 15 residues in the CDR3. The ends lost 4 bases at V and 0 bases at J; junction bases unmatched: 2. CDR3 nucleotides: TGTGCCAGCAGCCCGACTAGCGGGAGCACAGATACGCAGTATTTT. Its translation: CASSPTSGSTDTQYF.

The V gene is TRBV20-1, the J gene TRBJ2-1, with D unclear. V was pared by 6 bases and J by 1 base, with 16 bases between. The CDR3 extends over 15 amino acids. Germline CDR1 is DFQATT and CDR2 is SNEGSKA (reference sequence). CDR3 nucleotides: TGCAGTGCGTCCCTTCTTGTAAAATCCTACAATGAGCAGTTCTTC. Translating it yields CSASLLVKSYNEQFF.

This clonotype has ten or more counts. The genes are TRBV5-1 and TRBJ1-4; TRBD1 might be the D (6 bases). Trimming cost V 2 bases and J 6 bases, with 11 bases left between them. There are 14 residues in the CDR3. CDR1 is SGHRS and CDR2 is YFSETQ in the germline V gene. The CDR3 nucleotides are TGCGCCAGCAGCTTTTCGGGGGGCGATGAAAAACTGTTTTTT. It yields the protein CASSFSGGDEKLFF.

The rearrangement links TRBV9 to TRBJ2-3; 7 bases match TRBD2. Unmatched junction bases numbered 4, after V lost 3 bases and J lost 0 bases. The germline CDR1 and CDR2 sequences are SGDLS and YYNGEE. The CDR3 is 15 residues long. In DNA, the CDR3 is TGTGCCAGCAGCGCACTAGCGTCTAGCACAGATACGCAGTATTTT. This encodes CASSALASSTDTQYF.

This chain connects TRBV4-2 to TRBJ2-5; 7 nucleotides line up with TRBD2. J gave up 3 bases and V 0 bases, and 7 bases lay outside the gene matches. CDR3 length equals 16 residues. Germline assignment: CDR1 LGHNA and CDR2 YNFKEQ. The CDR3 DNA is TGTGCCAGCAGCCAAGAGGGGGGGAGAGGGGAAGAGACCCAGTACTTC. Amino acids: CASSQEGGRGEETQYF.

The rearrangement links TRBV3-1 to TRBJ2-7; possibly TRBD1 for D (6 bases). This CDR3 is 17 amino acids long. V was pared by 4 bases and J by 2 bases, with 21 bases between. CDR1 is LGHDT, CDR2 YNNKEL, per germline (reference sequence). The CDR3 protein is CASSRYRTSQGTYEQYF. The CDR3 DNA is TGTGCCAGCAGCCGCTATCGGACCTCCCAGGGGACCTACGAGCAGTACTTC.

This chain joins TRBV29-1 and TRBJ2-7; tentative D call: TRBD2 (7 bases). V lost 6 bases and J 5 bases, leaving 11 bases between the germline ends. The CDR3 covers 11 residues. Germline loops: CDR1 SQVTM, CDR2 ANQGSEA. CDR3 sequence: CSVGGLHEQYF. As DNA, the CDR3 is TGCAGCGTGGGGGGGCTCCACGAGCAGTACTTC.

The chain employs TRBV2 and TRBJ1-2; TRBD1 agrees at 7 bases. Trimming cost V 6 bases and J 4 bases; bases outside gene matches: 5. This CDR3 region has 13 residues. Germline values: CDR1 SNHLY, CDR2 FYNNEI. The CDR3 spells CASRDGQAYGYTF. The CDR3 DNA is TGTGCCAGCAGAGACGGACAGGCCTATGGCTACACCTTC.

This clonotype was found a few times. CDR3 in amino acids: CASRGPGPNGYTF. CDR3 nucleotides: TGTGCCAGCAGAGGGCCGGGACCGAATGGCTACACCTTC. V is TRBV7-9 and J is TRBJ1-2; D is perhaps TRBD1 (5 bases). CDR3 length equals 13 residues. V lost 6 bases to trimming and J lost 6 bases, with 14 bases between them. CDR1 SEHNR and CDR2 FQNEAQ come from the germline V gene (reference sequence).

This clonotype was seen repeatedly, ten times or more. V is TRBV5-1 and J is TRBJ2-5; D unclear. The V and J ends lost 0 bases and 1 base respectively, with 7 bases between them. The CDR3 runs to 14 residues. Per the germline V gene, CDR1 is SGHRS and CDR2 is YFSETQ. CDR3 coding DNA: TGCGCCAGCAGCTTGGAAGGGATCCAAGAGACCCAGTACTTC. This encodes CASSLEGIQETQYF.

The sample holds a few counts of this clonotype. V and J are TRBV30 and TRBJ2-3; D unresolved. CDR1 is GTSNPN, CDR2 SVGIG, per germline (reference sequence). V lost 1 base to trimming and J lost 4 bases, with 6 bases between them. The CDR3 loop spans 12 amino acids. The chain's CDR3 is CAWSGRSDTQYF. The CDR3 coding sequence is TGTGCCTGGAGTGGAAGGTCAGATACGCAGTATTTT.

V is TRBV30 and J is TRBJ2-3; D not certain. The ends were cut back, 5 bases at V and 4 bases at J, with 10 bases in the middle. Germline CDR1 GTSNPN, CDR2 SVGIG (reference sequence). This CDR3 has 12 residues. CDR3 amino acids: CAWVGYADTQYF. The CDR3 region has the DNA TGTGCCTGGGTAGGTTACGCAGATACGCAGTATTTT.

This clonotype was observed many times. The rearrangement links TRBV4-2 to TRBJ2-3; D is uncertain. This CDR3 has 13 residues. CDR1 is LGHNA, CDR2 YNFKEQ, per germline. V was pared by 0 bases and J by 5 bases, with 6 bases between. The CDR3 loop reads CASSQDWGDTQYF. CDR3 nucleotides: TGTGCCAGCAGCCAAGATTGGGGAGATACGCAGTATTTT.

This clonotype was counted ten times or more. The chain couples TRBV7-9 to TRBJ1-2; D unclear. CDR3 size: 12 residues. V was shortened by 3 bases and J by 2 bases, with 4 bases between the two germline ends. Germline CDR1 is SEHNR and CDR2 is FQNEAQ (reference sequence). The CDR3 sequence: CASSLNNYGYTF. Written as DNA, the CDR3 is TGTGCCAGCAGCTTGAACAACTATGGCTACACCTTC.

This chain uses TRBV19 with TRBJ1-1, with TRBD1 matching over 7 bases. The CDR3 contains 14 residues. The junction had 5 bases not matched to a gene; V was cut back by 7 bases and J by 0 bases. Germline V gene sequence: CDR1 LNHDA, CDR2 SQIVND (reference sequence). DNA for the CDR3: TGTGCCAGTACCTTGGGACAGCTGAACACTGAAGCTTTCTTT. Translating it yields CASTLGQLNTEAFF. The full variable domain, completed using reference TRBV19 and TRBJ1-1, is DGGITQSPKYLFRKEGQNVTLSCEQNLNHDAMYWYRQDPGQGLRLIYYSQIVNDFQKGDIAEGYSVSREKKESFPLTVTSAQKNPTAFYLCASTLGQLNTEAFFGQGTRLTVV.

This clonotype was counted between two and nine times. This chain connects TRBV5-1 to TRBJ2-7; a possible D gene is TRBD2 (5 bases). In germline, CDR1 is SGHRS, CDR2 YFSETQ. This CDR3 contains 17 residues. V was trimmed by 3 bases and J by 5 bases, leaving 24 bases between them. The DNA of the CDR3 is TGCGCCAGCAGCTCCCGTGGCCTATCGTTAGCGATTAACGAGCAGTACTTC. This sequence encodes CASSSRGLSLAINEQYF.